The 14 T cell receptor beta chains presented below share a single source sample, sequenced in a study of blood T cell repertoires in COVID-19. The table came from immunoSEQ multiplex PCR; TCRdb's copy has only in-frame clones and leaves some out. Seen here are roughly 160,000 clones, approximately 90% observed once, and the top ten hold approximately 24%. Sequencing was carried out using peripheral blood. The receptors here all came from a man in his sixties with acute or convalescent COVID-19.

This chain joins TRBV7-6 and TRBJ2-3, with unresolved D. Trimming stripped 1 base from V and 0 bases from J, with 8 bases between. The CDR3 sequence is 15 residues long. Germline V lookup: CDR1 SGHVS, CDR2 FNYEAQ. The CDR3 bases are TGTGCCAGCAGCTTAGGGCAGGCGAGCACAGATACGCAGTATTTT. Translated, it gives CASSLGQASTDTQYF.

The chain combines TRBV30 with TRBJ2-7; D is unresolved. Germline loops: CDR1 GTSNPN, CDR2 SVGIG (reference sequence). The CDR3 covers 13 residues. V shed 3 bases and J shed 3 bases, with 12 bases lying between them. The CDR3 region is CAWSPGSLYEQYF. The DNA for the CDR3 is TGTGCCTGGAGCCCCGGTTCCCTCTACGAGCAGTACTTC.

This chain links TRBV6-5 with TRBJ1-2; the match to TRBD1 covers 7 bases. The germline gives CDR1 MNHEY, CDR2 SVGAGI. The CDR3 runs to 14 residues. V gave up 6 bases and J gave up 4 bases; unmatched junction bases: 8. The CDR3 loop is CASRDDRVGYGYTF. The CDR3 DNA sequence: TGTGCCAGCAGAGATGACAGGGTGGGCTATGGCTACACCTTC.

The V and J genes are TRBV29-1 and TRBJ2-3; D might be TRBD2 (6 bases). Trimming left V 6 bases short and J 3 bases short, with 22 bases between. The CDR3 runs to 16 residues. In germline, CDR1 is SQVTM, CDR2 ANQGSEA. The CDR3 sequence: CSVDTRDSRTTDTQYF. In nucleotides, the CDR3 is TGCAGCGTCGACACGAGGGACTCACGCACAACAGATACGCAGTATTTT.

J is TRBJ1-1 and V is TRBV14; 8 nucleotides align to TRBD1. CDR3 length equals 15 residues. CDR1 and CDR2 (germline): SGHDN, FVKESK. Germline trimming cut 1 base from V and 3 bases from J; bases unmatched to any gene: 4. As DNA, the CDR3 is TGTGCCAGCAGCCAAGGGACAGGGTGGGACACTGAAGCTTTCTTT. Translated, it gives CASSQGTGWDTEAFF.

The rearrangement links TRBV7-2 to TRBJ1-5; no reliable D call. The CDR3 totals 14 residues. CDR1 SGHTA and CDR2 FQGNSA come from the germline V gene. Trimming cost V 3 bases and J 1 base, with 7 bases left between them. The CDR3 protein is CASSFGRSNQPQHF. CDR3 DNA: TGTGCCAGCAGCTTTGGGAGGAGCAATCAGCCCCAGCATTTT.

This clone was observed once. V and J are TRBV7-2 and TRBJ2-1, with TRBD1 as a possible D gene (6 bases). This CDR3 is 15 amino acids long. Trimming removed 4 bases at V and 7 bases at J, with 17 bases between. In germline, CDR1 is SGHTA, CDR2 FQGNSA. CDR3 sequence: CASSSGIYRANEQFF. As DNA, the CDR3 is TGTGCCAGCAGCTCTGGCATCTACAGGGCTAATGAGCAGTTCTTC.

The chain is built from TRBV6-6 and TRBJ2-7; D might be TRBD1 (7 bases). This CDR3 has 13 residues. V gave up 5 bases and J gave up 7 bases, with 15 bases separating them. The germline CDR1 and CDR2 sequences are MNHNY and SVGAGI (reference sequence). The CDR3 is CASSPEGGQEQYV. In DNA form, the CDR3 reads TGTGCCAGCAGTCCGGAGGGGGGACAGGAGCAGTACGTC.

The CDR3 sequence is CASSRTGSNEQFF. In DNA, the CDR3 is TGTGCCAGCAGCCGCACAGGGAGCAATGAGCAGTTCTTC. V is TRBV6-5 and J is TRBJ2-1; maybe TRBD1 (6 bases). V was shortened by 6 bases and J by 6 bases, with 12 bases between the two germline ends. This CDR3 spans 13 amino acids. The germline CDR1 and CDR2 sequences are MNHEY and SVGAGI.

The V and J genes are TRBV5-5 and TRBJ1-1; no firm D call. This CDR3 has 13 amino acids. The V end was cut by 2 bases, the J end by 5 bases, with 10 bases between. CDR1 is SGHKS and CDR2 is YYEKEE in the germline V gene (reference sequence). CDR3 nucleotides: TGTGCCAGCAGCTTTACGACTGTTACTGAAGCTTTCTTT. Its protein product is CASSFTTVTEAFF.

This chain connects TRBV6-4 to TRBJ2-1; 13 bases map to TRBD2. The CDR3 consists of 13 residues. CDR1 and CDR2 from the germline V gene are MRHNA and SNTAGT. V shed 8 bases and J 9 bases; nucleotides not matched to a gene: 4. CDR3 sequence: CASPRTSGSEQFF. In nucleotides, the CDR3 is TGTGCCAGCCCCCGGACTAGCGGGAGTGAGCAGTTCTTC.

This clone appeared once. The chain joins TRBV19 to TRBJ2-3, with a tentative D call TRBD1 (6 bases). Deletions cut 4 bases from V and 0 bases from J, with 11 bases between. This CDR3 comprises 15 residues. Per the germline V gene, CDR1 is LNHDA and CDR2 is SQIVND (reference sequence). CDR3: CASSTRGISTDTQYF. The CDR3 nucleotides read TGTGCCAGTAGTACTAGGGGGATAAGCACAGATACGCAGTATTTT.

This clone was observed a single time. The chain has TRBV24-1 and TRBJ1-2; D is unresolved. The CDR3 covers 13 residues. V was clipped by 4 bases and J by 0 bases, with 5 bases between them. The germline gives CDR1 KGHDR, CDR2 SFDVKD. The CDR3 is CATSEGANYGYTF. The CDR3 DNA follows: TGTGCCACCAGTGAGGGAGCTAACTATGGCTACACCTTC.

The chain uses TRBV25-1 and TRBJ1-5; weak D call: TRBD1 (6 bases). The CDR3 spans 16 residues. Trimming stripped 1 base from V and 7 bases from J, with 17 bases between. Per germline, CDR1 MGHDK and CDR2 SYGVNS. The CDR3 loop reads CASSELGTTLDQPQHF. The CDR3, as DNA: TGTGCCAGCAGTGAATTGGGGACAACTCTGGACCAGCCCCAGCATTTT.